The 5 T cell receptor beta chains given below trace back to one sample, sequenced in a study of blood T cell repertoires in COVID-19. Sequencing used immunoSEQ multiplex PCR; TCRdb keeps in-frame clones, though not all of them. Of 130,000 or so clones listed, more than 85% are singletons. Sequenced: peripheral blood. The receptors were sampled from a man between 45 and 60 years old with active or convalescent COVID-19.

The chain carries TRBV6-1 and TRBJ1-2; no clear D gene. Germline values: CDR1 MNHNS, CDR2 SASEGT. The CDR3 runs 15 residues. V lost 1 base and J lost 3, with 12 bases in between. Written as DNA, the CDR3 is TGTGCCAGCAGTGAAGGGTCGGAGGTAGACTATGGCTACACCTTC. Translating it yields CASSEGSEVDYGYTF.

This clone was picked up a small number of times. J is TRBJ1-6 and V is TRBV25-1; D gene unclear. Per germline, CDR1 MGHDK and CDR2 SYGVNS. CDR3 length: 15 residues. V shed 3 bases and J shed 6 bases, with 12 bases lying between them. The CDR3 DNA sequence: TGTGCCAGCAGTGATTATTCGGTTGTTAATTCACCCCTCCACTTT. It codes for CASSDYSVVNSPLHF.

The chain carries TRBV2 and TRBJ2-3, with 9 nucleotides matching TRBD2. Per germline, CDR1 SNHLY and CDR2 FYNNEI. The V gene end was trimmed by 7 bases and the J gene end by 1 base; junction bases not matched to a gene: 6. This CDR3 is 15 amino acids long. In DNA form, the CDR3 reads TGTGCCAGCAACGGCGGGAGGGCCGGCACAGATACGCAGTATTTT. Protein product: CASNGGRAGTDTQYF.

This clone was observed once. The CDR3 protein is CASSLTYRDGANVLTF. CDR3 DNA sequence: TGTGCCAGCAGTTTGACCTACAGGGACGGGGCCAACGTCCTGACTTTC. V usage is TRBV27 and J usage is TRBJ2-6; TRBD1 is a possible D gene (6 bases). The length of the CDR3 is 16 residues. Germline CDR1 reads MNHEY; CDR2 reads SMNVEV (reference sequence). V dropped 3 bases and J dropped 4 bases, with 13 bases sitting between them.

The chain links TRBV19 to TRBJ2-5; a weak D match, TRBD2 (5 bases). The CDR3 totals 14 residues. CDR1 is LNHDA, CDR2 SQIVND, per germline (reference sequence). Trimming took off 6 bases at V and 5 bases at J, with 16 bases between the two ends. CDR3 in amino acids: CASRGRTPRETQYF. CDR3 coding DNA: TGTGCCAGTAGAGGGAGAACCCCGAGGGAGACCCAGTACTTC.